The 22 T cell receptor beta chains listed next were all sequenced from one sample in a study of cytomegalovirus exposure and HLA in healthy donors. 60 Vbeta and 13 Jbeta primers were used in PCR. Profiling relied on immunoSEQ multiplex PCR, and the TCRdb table lists in-frame clones only, not all of them. The repertoire includes roughly 100,000 clones, 78% of them detected once, and around 5.1% sits in the top ten. Sequenced: PBMCs. These receptor sequences come from a male donor in good health and CMV-seronegative.

This clone has just a few counts. This chain links TRBV15 with TRBJ2-5; TRBD1 matches 7 bases. Germline CDR1 is LNHNV and CDR2 is YYDKDF (reference sequence). This CDR3 has 14 amino acids. The V segment lost 4 bases and the J segment 1 base; nucleotides outside the gene matches: 3. CDR3 residues: CATSTRTGQETQYF. The CDR3 region has the DNA TGTGCCACCAGCACCCGGACAGGCCAAGAGACCCAGTACTTC.

This clone was found once. The chain is built from TRBV5-1 and TRBJ2-1; 9 bases agree with TRBD1. V lost 4 bases and J lost 4; bases outside the gene matches: 6. CDR3 length equals 15 residues. Germline V gene sequence: CDR1 SGHRS, CDR2 YFSETQ. CDR3 protein: CASSPGTGSYNEQFF. The CDR3 region has the DNA TGCGCCAGCAGCCCGGGGACAGGGTCATACAATGAGCAGTTCTTC.

V usage is TRBV7-2 and J usage is TRBJ2-7; 9 bases agree with TRBD1. Trimming removed 4 bases from V and 2 bases from J; junction bases left unmatched: 6. Germline V gene data show CDR1 as SGHTA and CDR2 as FQGNSA. The CDR3 totals 15 residues. The CDR3 is CASSSDRGGPYEQYF. CDR3 sequence (DNA): TGTGCCAGCAGCTCGGACAGGGGTGGACCCTACGAGCAGTACTTC.

This chain connects TRBV5-1 to TRBJ1-1; no clear D gene. The V and J ends lost 0 bases and 5 bases respectively, with 8 bases between them. CDR3 size: 13 residues. Per the germline V gene, CDR1 is SGHRS and CDR2 is YFSETQ. In DNA, the CDR3 is TGCGCCAGCAGCTTGGGGCCGTTTACTGAAGCTTTCTTT. It yields the protein CASSLGPFTEAFF.

J is TRBJ2-7 and V is TRBV27; 8 bases are a match to TRBD2. The germline gives CDR1 MNHEY, CDR2 SMNVEV (reference sequence). CDR3 length equals 15 residues. V shed 5 bases and J 1 base; nucleotides not matched to a gene: 7. This CDR3 is CASSPRGGHSYEQYF. DNA for the CDR3: TGTGCCAGCAGTCCTCGGGGGGGGCATTCCTACGAGCAGTACTTC.

This rearrangement joins TRBV19 to TRBJ2-3; the match to TRBD2 covers 10 bases. Unmatched junction bases numbered 12, after V lost 5 bases and J lost 1 base. The length of the CDR3 is 18 residues. Per the germline V gene, CDR1 is LNHDA and CDR2 is SQIVND (reference sequence). The CDR3, as DNA: TGTGCCAGTAGTCGGGGGAGCGGGAGGGCCCGGGGCACAGATACGCAGTATTTT. It translates to CASSRGSGRARGTDTQYF.

The genes are TRBV19 and TRBJ2-3; D may be TRBD1 (6 bases). There are 13 residues in the CDR3. Per germline, CDR1 LNHDA and CDR2 SQIVND (reference sequence). V lost 7 bases, J lost 2 bases, and 10 bases lay in between. The chain's CDR3 is CASKGHSTDTQYF. The CDR3 DNA sequence: TGTGCCAGTAAGGGACACTCCACAGATACGCAGTATTTT.

The chain has TRBV19 and TRBJ2-1, with TRBD1 identical over 8 bases. Germline values: CDR1 LNHDA, CDR2 SQIVND (reference sequence). J was trimmed by 8 bases and V by 4 bases; bases with no gene match: 4. CDR3 length: 13 residues. CDR3 nucleotides: TGTGCCAGTAGTACGACAGGGGTCCATGAGCAGTTCTTC. Amino acids: CASSTTGVHEQFF.

The CDR3: CASSLGYSRSNGRYEQYF. The CDR3 coding sequence is TGTGCCAGCAGCTTAGGCTACAGTCGGTCTAACGGGAGGTACGAGCAGTACTTC. V is TRBV13 and J is TRBJ2-7; 7 nucleotides match TRBD2. The junction had 15 bases not matched to a gene; V was cut back by 0 bases and J by 4 bases. The germline V gene encodes CDR1 PRHDT and CDR2 FYEKMQ (reference sequence). The CDR3 is made up of 18 amino acids.

This chain joins TRBV25-1 and TRBJ1-1; possible D gene TRBD1, 5 bases. Germline CDR1 and CDR2: MGHDK and SYGVNS. The CDR3 is 17 residues long. The V end lost 4 bases, the J end lost 0 bases, and 18 bases lay between the germline ends. The CDR3 spells CASSATGFARLNTEAFF. The CDR3 DNA follows: TGTGCCAGCAGTGCCACAGGTTTTGCACGATTGAACACTGAAGCTTTCTTT.

This clone was recorded a few times. V is TRBV7-9 and J is TRBJ1-1; weak D call: TRBD1 (6 bases). V gave up 0 bases and J gave up 6 bases, with 17 bases separating them. The length of the CDR3 is 16 residues. Germline V gene sequence: CDR1 SEHNR, CDR2 FQNEAQ (reference sequence). The CDR3 reads CASSLALAGAHPEAFF. CDR3 bases: TGTGCCAGCAGCTTAGCGCTGGCAGGGGCCCACCCTGAAGCTTTCTTT.

The chain has TRBV9 and TRBJ2-5, with TRBD1 matching 7 bases. Germline loops: CDR1 SGDLS, CDR2 YYNGEE. The CDR3 has 15 residues. Trimming removed 0 bases from V and 6 bases from J; junction bases left unmatched: 8. The CDR3 protein is CASSVGGPGGKTQYF. The CDR3 nucleotides are TGTGCCAGCAGCGTAGGGGGGCCAGGGGGAAAGACCCAGTACTTC.

The chain has TRBV2 and TRBJ2-7, with 7 bases lining up with TRBD2. The CDR3 length is 14 residues. CDR1 and CDR2 (germline): SNHLY, FYNNEI. With V trimmed by 6 bases and J by 2 bases, 7 bases remained unmatched. CDR3: CASRETSATYEQYF. The CDR3 region has the DNA TGTGCCAGCAGAGAAACTAGCGCAACCTACGAGCAGTACTTC.

V and J are TRBV19 and TRBJ2-7; 7 positions match TRBD2. With V trimmed by 3 bases and J by 6 bases, 20 bases remained unmatched. Germline loops: CDR1 LNHDA, CDR2 SQIVND (reference sequence). CDR3 size: 18 residues. As DNA, the CDR3 is TGTGCCAGTAGTATTGGAGCGTTGGCGGGAGCACACCTCGGCGAGCAGTACTTC. It is translated as CASSIGALAGAHLGEQYF.

V usage is TRBV11-2 and J usage is TRBJ1-4, with 12 bases matching TRBD1. V gave up 5 bases and J gave up 10 bases; unmatched junction bases: 8. This CDR3 has 15 residues. Germline V gene lookup returns CDR1 SGHAT and CDR2 FQNNGV. The DNA of the CDR3 is TGTGCCAGCAGCCGACAGGGACAGGGGGCTCGAAAACTGTTTTTT. Protein sequence: CASSRQGQGARKLFF.

The rearrangement joins TRBV19 to TRBJ2-2, with 8 bases lining up with TRBD1. The germline V gene has CDR1 LNHDA and CDR2 SQIVND (reference sequence). J was trimmed by 5 bases and V by 5 bases; bases with no gene match: 7. CDR3 size: 15 residues. CDR3 DNA sequence: TGTGCCAGTAGTTTCAGGGGGCCAGGGACCGGGGAGCTGTTTTTT. It specifies CASSFRGPGTGELFF.

This clone was seen a single time. This chain joins TRBV30 and TRBJ1-2, with a weak D call TRBD1 (6 bases). CDR1 is GTSNPN and CDR2 is SVGIG in the germline V gene (reference sequence). The germline V and J ends were trimmed by 1 base and 1 base, with 19 bases remaining between them. This CDR3 region has 17 residues. The CDR3 protein is CAWSAAGTQTFNYGYTF. The CDR3 DNA sequence: TGTGCCTGGAGTGCAGCCGGGACACAAACTTTTAACTATGGCTACACCTTC.

The chain combines TRBV27 with TRBJ2-3; TRBD1 agrees at 10 bases. Germline CDR1 is MNHEY and CDR2 is SMNVEV (reference sequence). V lost 2 bases, J lost 2 bases, and 4 bases stayed unmatched. The CDR3 is 16 residues long. CDR3 residues: CASSLGQGDYTDTQYF. The CDR3 DNA sequence: TGTGCCAGCAGTTTAGGACAGGGGGATTACACAGATACGCAGTATTTT.

A single count supports this clone. V gene TRBV5-4 combines with J gene TRBJ2-1, with TRBD1 as a possible D gene (5 bases). Deletions cut 7 bases from V and 7 bases from J, with 18 bases between. This CDR3 has 14 amino acids. In germline, CDR1 is SGHNT, CDR2 YYREEE (reference sequence). The CDR3 loop is CASPPEEGANEQFF. In DNA, the CDR3 is TGTGCCAGCCCCCCCGAGGAAGGGGCGAATGAGCAGTTCTTC.

The chain has TRBV29-1 and TRBJ2-2; D perhaps matches TRBD1 (5 bases). V was trimmed by 2 bases and J by 4 bases, leaving 14 bases between them. Germline V CDR1 and CDR2: SQVTM, ANQGSEA. CDR3 size: 15 residues. CDR3 DNA: TGCAGCGTTGAATGGGCACCCCAGGGCACCGGGGAGCTGTTTTTT. The encoded protein is CSVEWAPQGTGELFF.

This chain connects TRBV7-9 to TRBJ1-1; the match to TRBD1 covers 8 bases. Per germline, CDR1 SEHNR and CDR2 FQNEAQ (reference sequence). Trimming removed 3 bases from V and 6 bases from J; junction bases left unmatched: 9. This CDR3 spans 15 amino acids. In nucleotides, the CDR3 is TGTGCCAGCAGCTTTCGGTCCGACAGGGGAGCTGAAGCTTTCTTT. Translation: CASSFRSDRGAEAFF. The full variable domain, completed using reference TRBV7-9 and TRBJ1-1, is DTGVSQNPRHKITKRGQNVTFRCDPISEHNRLYWYRQTLGQGPEFLTYFQNEAQLEKSRLLSDRFSAERPKGSFSTLEIQRTEQGDSAMYLCASSFRSDRGAEAFFGQGTRLTVV.

To note about this clone: The sample has other DNA sequences that encode this CDR3 too. The chain recombines TRBV18 with TRBJ2-3; D is possibly TRBD2 (5 bases). V was clipped by 1 base and J by 5 bases, with 19 bases between them. CDR1 KGHSH and CDR2 LQKENI come from the germline V gene. The CDR3 loop spans 17 amino acids. This chain's CDR3 is CASSPLATRVERDTQYF. The CDR3 nucleotides are TGTGCCAGCTCACCACTAGCCACGCGGGTAGAGAGAGATACGCAGTATTTT. Full variable domain (remainder filled in from reference TRBV18 and TRBJ2-3): NAGVMQNPRHLVRRRGQEARLRCSPMKGHSHVYWYRQLPEEGLKFMVYLQKENIIDESGMPKERFSAEFPKEGPSILRIQQVVRGDSAAYFCASSPLATRVERDTQYFGPGTRLTVL.